Following are 19 T cell receptor beta chains from one sample sequenced in a study of monozygotic twins with inflammatory bowel disease. Reanalyzing the 5' RACE reads, TCRdb keeps one entry per CDR3 protein, without DNA. Its listing shows some 330,000 distinct CDR3 sequences. The source material was blood. All receptors derive from a human donor with ulcerative colitis or Crohn's disease, or a healthy co-twin of an affected twin (not recorded which).

This chain links TRBV7-2 with TRBJ2-5; TCRdb names TRBD2, which stays unverified in the absence of DNA. Germline V gene sequence: CDR1 SGHTA, CDR2 FQGNSA. The CDR3 runs to 17 residues. The CDR3 loop reads CASSPPGLAGGKETQYF. The full variable domain, its missing parts supplied by reference TRBV7-2 and TRBJ2-5, is GAGVSQSPSNKVTEKGKDVELRCDPISGHTALYWYRQSLGQGLEFLIYFQGNSAPDKSGLPSDRFSAERTGGSVSTLTIQRTQQEDSAVYLCASSPPGLAGGKETQYFGPGTRLLVL.

The chain recombines TRBV11-2 with TRBJ2-7; as DNA is missing, the TRBD2 call by TCRdb cannot be tested. The CDR3 spans 18 residues. Germline-derived CDR1 and CDR2 are SGHAT and FQNNGV. The CDR3 region is CASSLDRAPAPNTYEQYF.

The rearrangement uses TRBV7-8 and TRBJ2-1; TCRdb gives TRBD2 as the D gene, but with no DNA this cannot be confirmed. CDR3 length: 14 amino acids. Germline lookup yields CDR1 SGHVS and CDR2 FQNEAQ. This CDR3 is CASSIGLAGNEQFF.

This rearrangement joins TRBV12-3 or TRBV12-4 to TRBJ2-3; TCRdb selects TRBD1, and the lack of DNA leaves this call unchecked. The CDR3 loop spans 13 amino acids. CDR3 sequence reads: CASTRFLGDTQYF.

CDR3 loop: CASKRRARYEQYF. V is TRBV6-5 and J is TRBJ2-7; the D gene TCRdb calls, TRBD2, cannot be checked with no DNA. Germline CDR1 is MNHEY and CDR2 is SVGAGI. The CDR3 runs 13 residues.

The rearrangement links TRBV4-3 to TRBJ2-5; TCRdb indicates TRBD2, and absent DNA this call remains unverified. This CDR3 region has 15 residues. In germline, CDR1 is LGHNA, CDR2 YSLEER. CDR3 residues: CASSQISGSKETQYF.

The chain employs TRBV7-2 and TRBJ1-1. This CDR3 has 15 residues. Germline-derived CDR1 and CDR2 are SGHTA and FQGNSA. The chain's CDR3 is CASSGVSGGKAEAFF. Drawing the rest from reference TRBV7-2 and TRBJ1-1, the complete variable domain is GAGVSQSPSNKVTEKGKDVELRCDPISGHTALYWYRQSLGQGLEFLIYFQGNSAPDKSGLPSDRFSAERTGGSVSTLTIQRTQQEDSAVYLCASSGVSGGKAEAFFGQGTRLTVV.

CDR3 sequence: CASSFTSWSSYNEQFF. The chain employs TRBV7-9 and TRBJ2-1; the TCRdb call, TRBD2, lacks DNA for checking. Per the germline V gene, CDR1 is SEHNR and CDR2 is FQNEAQ (reference sequence). The CDR3 loop spans 16 amino acids. The full variable domain, in which reference TRBV7-9 and TRBJ2-1 provide the parts outside the CDR3, is DTGVSQNPRHKITKRGQNVTFRCDPISEHNRLYWYRQTLGQGPEFLTYFQNEAQLEKSRLLSDRFSAERPKGSFSTLEIQRTEQGDSAMYLCASSFTSWSSYNEQFFGPGTRLTVL.

The chain joins TRBV7-2 to TRBJ2-7; with no DNA, the TCRdb D assignment of TRBD2 cannot be verified. Germline V gene lookup returns CDR1 SGHTA and CDR2 FQGNSA. The length of the CDR3 is 14 residues. CDR3 region: CASSLEFSGREQYF.

The CDR3 region is CASSVAQGDWETQYF. The chain uses TRBV9 and TRBJ2-5; TCRdb's D call of TRBD1 is untestable without DNA. The CDR3 runs 15 residues. Germline V gene lookup returns CDR1 SGDLS and CDR2 YYNGEE.

The V gene is TRBV9, the J gene TRBJ2-3; TCRdb's assignment of TRBD2 cannot be checked, as there is no DNA. The CDR3 is 17 amino acids. Germline V lookup: CDR1 SGDLS, CDR2 YYNGEE. Here the CDR3 reads CASSTPLAGAPAGTQYF.

The chain employs TRBV28 and TRBJ2-7; as DNA is missing, the TRBD1 call by TCRdb cannot be tested. CDR1 and CDR2 (germline): MDHEN, SYDVKM. The CDR3 runs 15 residues. Here the CDR3 reads CASKETGTVGREQYF. The complete variable domain, with remaining parts taken from reference TRBV28 and TRBJ2-7, reads DVKVTQSSRYLVKRTGEKVFLECVQDMDHENMFWYRQDPGLGLRLIYFSYDVKMKEKGDIPEGYSVSREKKERFSLILESASTNQTSMYLCASKETGTVGREQYFGPGTRLTVT.

The genes are TRBV18 and TRBJ2-7; the TCRdb D gene call, TRBD2, has no DNA to confirm it. This CDR3 is built from 16 residues. The germline V gene has CDR1 KGHSH and CDR2 LQKENI. The CDR3 is CASSPVGRASSYEQYF.

The rearrangement joins TRBV14 to TRBJ2-2; there is no DNA to check the TCRdb D call of TRBD1. In germline, CDR1 is SGHDN, CDR2 FVKESK. This CDR3 has 16 amino acids. CDR3 protein: CASSRRGTGNTGELFF.

The rearrangement links TRBV30 to TRBJ1-1. CDR1 GTSNPN and CDR2 SVGIG come from the germline V gene (reference sequence). The CDR3 length is 12 residues. The CDR3 loop reads CAWIRPDTEAFF.

The V and J genes are TRBV5-1 and TRBJ2-3; TCRdb picks TRBD2, but there is no DNA to check that call. The length of the CDR3 is 14 residues. Germline values: CDR1 SGHRS, CDR2 YFSETQ. The CDR3 is CASSLDSGGDTQYF.

The chain uses TRBV5-1 and TRBJ2-1. CDR1 is SGHRS, CDR2 YFSETQ, per germline. The CDR3 covers 15 residues. CDR3 amino acids: CASSLSLDGNNEQFF.

This chain links TRBV29-1 with TRBJ2-3; with no DNA, the TCRdb D assignment of TRBD2 cannot be verified. CDR3 size: 13 residues. Germline assignment: CDR1 SQVTM and CDR2 ANQGSEA. The CDR3 sequence: CSVLAGGPDTQYF.

The rearrangement uses TRBV19 and TRBJ2-7; without DNA, the TCRdb call of TRBD1 cannot be checked. Germline V lookup: CDR1 LNHDA, CDR2 SQIVND (reference sequence). The CDR3 totals 16 residues. CDR3 in amino acids: CASSNSPGQGTYEQYF.